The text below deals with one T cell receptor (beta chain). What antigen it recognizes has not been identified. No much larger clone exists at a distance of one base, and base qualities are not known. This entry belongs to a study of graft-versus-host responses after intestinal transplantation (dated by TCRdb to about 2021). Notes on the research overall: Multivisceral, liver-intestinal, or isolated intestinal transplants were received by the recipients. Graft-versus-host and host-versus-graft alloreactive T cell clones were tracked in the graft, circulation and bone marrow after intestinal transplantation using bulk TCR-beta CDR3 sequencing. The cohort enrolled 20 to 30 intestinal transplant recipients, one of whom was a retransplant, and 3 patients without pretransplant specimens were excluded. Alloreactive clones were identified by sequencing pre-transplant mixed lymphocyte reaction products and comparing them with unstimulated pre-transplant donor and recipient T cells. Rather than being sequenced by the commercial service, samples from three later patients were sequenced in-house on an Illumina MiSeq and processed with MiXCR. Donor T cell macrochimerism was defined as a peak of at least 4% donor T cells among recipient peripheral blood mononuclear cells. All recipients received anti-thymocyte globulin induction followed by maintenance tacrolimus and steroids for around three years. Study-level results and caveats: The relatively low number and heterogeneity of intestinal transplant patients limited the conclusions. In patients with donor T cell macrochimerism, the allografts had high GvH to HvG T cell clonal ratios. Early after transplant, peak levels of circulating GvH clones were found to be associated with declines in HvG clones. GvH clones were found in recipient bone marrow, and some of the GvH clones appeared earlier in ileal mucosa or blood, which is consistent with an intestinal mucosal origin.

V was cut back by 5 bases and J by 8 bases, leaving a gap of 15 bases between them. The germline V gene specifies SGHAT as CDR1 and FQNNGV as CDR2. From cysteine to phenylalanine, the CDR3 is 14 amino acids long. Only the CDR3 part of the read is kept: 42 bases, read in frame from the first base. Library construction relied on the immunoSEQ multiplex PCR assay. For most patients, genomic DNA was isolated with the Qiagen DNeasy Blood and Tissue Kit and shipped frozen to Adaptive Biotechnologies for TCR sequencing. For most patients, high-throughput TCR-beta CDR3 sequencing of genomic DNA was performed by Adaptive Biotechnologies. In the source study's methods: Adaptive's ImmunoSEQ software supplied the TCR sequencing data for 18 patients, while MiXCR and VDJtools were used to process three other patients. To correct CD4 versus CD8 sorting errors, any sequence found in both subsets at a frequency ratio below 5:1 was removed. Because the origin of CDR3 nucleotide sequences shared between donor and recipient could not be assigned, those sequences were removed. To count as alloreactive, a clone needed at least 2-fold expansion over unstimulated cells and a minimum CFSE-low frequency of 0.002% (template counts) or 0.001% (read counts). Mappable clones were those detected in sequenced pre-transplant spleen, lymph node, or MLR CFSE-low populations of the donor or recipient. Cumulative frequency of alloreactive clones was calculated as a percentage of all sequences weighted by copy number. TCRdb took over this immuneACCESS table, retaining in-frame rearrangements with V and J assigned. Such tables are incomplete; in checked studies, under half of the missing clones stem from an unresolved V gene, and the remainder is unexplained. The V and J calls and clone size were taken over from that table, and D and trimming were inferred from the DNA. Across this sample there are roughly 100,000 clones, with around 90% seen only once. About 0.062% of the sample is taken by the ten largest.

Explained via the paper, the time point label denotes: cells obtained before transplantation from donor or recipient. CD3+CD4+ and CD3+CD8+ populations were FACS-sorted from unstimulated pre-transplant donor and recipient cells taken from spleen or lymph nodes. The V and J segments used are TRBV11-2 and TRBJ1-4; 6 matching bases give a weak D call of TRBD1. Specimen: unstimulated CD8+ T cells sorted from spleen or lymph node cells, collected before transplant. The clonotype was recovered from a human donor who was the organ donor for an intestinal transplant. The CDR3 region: CASSLSGAGEKLFF. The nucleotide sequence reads TGTGCCAGCAGCCTCTCAGGGGCTGGGGAAAAACTGTTTTTT.